Sequencing of this T cell receptor beta chain was carried out in a study of Graves' ophthalmopathy and Graves' hyperthyroidism. The germline V gene has CDR1 DFQATT and CDR2 SNEGSKA (reference sequence). V shed 5 bases and J 2 bases; nucleotides not matched to a gene: 5. The CDR3 runs to 14 residues. People with hyperthyroidism were aged 18 to 65 and newly diagnosed, under 2 months' duration. The authors diagnosed from clinical symptoms, serum thyroxine, TRAb, thyroid ultrasound and orbital computed tomography. This clonotype was recorded at least ten times. Amplified TCR beta CDR3 regions were obtained using RNA transcripts as template. In the first round, RT-PCR was carried out with HTBI primers, and a multiplex PCR formed the second round. TCRdb passed the multiplex PCR reads through MiXCR, listing each CDR3 protein once. The sample consists of 560,000 or so distinct CDR3 sequences, 39% of them appearing once.

Sequencing was carried out using peripheral blood or thyroid tissue (not recorded which). The TCR was taken from an adult man with Graves' hyperthyroidism. The rearrangement joins TRBV20-1 to TRBJ2-7, with 11 bases matching TRBD2. CDR3 amino acids: CSAPGTSGPYEQYF. Written as DNA, the CDR3 is TGCAGTGCTCCCGGGACTAGCGGACCCTACGAGCAGTACTTC.